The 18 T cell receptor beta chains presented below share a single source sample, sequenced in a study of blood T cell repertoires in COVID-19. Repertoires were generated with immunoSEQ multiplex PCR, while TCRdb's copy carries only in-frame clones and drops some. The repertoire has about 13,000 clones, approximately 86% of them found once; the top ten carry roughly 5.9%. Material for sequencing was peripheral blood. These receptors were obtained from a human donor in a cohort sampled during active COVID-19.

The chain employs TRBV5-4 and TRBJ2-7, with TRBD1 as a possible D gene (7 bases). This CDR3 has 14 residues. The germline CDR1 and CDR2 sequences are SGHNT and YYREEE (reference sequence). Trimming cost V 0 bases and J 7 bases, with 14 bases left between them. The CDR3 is CASSLGTIQGEQYF. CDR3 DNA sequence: TGTGCCAGCAGCTTGGGGACTATACAGGGGGAGCAGTACTTC.

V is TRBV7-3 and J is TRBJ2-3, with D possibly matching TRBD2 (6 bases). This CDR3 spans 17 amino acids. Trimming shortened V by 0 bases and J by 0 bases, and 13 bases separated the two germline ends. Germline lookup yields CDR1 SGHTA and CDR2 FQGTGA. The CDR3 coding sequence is TGTGCCAGCAGCTTAACAAGTAGCGGTCCTAGCACAGATACGCAGTATTTT. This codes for CASSLTSSGPSTDTQYF. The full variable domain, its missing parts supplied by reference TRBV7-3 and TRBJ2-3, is GAGVSQTPSNKVTEKGKYVELRCDPISGHTALYWYRQSLGQGPEFLIYFQGTGAADDSGLPNDRFFAVRPEGSVSTLKIQRTERGDSAVYLCASSLTSSGPSTDTQYFGPGTRLTVL.

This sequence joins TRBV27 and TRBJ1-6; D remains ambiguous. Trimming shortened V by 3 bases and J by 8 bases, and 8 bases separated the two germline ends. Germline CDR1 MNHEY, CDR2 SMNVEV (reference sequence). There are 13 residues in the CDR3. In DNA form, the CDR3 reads TGTGCCAGCAGTTTGGGCAGTTATTCACCCCTCCACTTT. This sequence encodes CASSLGSYSPLHF.

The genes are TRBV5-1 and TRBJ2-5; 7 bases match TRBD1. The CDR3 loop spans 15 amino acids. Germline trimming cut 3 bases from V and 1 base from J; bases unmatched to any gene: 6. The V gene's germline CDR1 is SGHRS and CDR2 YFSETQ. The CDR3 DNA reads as TGCGCCAGCAGCTCGGGGACAGTGGGCCAAGAGACCCAGTACTTC. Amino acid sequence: CASSSGTVGQETQYF.

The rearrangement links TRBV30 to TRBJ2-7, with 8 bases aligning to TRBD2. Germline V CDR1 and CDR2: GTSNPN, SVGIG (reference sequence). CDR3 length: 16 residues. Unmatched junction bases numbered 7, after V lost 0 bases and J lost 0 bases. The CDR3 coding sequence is TGTGCCTGGAGTGTCCTCTCGGGAGGGAGCTCCTACGAGCAGTACTTC. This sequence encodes CAWSVLSGGSSYEQYF.

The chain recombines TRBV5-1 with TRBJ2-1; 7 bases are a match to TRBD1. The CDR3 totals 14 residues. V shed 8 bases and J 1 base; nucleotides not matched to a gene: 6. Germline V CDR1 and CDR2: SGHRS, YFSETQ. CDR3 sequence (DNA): TGCGCCAGTCGGACAGGCGATTCCTACAATGAGCAGTTCTTC. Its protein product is CASRTGDSYNEQFF.

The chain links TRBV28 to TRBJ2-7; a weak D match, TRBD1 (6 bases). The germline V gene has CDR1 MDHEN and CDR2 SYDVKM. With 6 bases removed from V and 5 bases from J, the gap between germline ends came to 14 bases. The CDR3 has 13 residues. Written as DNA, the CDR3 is TGTGCCAGCAGAAAACAGGGTCGGAACGAGCAGTACTTC. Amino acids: CASRKQGRNEQYF.

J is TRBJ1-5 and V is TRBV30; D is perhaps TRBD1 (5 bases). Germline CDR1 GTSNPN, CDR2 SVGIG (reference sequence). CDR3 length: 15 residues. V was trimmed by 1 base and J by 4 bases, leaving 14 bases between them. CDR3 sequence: CAWSAPGGRNQPQHF. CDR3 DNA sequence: TGTGCCTGGAGTGCCCCCGGGGGACGAAATCAGCCCCAGCATTTT.

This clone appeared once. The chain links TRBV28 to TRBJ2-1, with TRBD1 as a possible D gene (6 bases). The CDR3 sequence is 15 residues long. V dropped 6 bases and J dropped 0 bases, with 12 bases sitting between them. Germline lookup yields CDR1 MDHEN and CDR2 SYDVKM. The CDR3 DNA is TGTGCCAGCAGCCAAAGGACAGACTCCTACAATGAGCAGTTCTTC. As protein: CASSQRTDSYNEQFF. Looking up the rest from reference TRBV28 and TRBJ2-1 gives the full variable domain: DVKVTQSSRYLVKRTGEKVFLECVQDMDHENMFWYRQDPGLGLRLIYFSYDVKMKEKGDIPEGYSVSREKKERFSLILESASTNQTSMYLCASSQRTDSYNEQFFGPGTRLTVL.

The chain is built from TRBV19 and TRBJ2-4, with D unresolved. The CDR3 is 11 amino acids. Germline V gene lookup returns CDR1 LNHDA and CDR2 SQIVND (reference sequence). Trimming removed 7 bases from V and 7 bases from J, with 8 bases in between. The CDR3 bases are TGTGCCAGTATCGCGTACAACATTCAGTACTTC. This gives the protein CASIAYNIQYF.

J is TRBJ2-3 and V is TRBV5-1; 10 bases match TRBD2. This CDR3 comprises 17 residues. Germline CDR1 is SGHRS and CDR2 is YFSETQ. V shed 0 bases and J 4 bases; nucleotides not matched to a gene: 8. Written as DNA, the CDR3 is TGCGCCAGCAGCTTGGGGAGCGGGAGGGCCATATCAGATACGCAGTATTTT. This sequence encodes CASSLGSGRAISDTQYF.

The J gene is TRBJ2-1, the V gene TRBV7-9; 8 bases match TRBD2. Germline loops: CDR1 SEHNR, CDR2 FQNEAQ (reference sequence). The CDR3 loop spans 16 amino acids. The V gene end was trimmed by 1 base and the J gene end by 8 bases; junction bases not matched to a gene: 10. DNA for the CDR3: TGTGCCAGCAGCTTAGTAGCGGGACCATGGCGGGATGAGCAGTTCTTC. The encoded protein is CASSLVAGPWRDEQFF.

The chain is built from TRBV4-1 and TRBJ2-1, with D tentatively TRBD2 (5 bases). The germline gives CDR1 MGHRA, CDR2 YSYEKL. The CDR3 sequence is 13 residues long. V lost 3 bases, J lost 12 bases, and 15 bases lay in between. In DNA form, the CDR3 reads TGCGCCAGCAGCCACGCTAAGGAGGCAGGGCAGTTCTTC. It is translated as CASSHAKEAGQFF.

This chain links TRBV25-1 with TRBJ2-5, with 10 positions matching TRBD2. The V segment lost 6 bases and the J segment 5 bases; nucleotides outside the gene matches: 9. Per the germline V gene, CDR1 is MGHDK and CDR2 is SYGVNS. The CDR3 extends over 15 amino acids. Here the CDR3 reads CASSRPAGGPETQYF. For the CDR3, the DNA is TGTGCCAGCAGCCGCCCAGCGGGAGGGCCGGAGACCCAGTACTTC.

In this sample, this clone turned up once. CDR3 bases: TGTGCCAGCTCACCAGGACAGAACTATGGCTACACCTTC. Its protein product is CASSPGQNYGYTF. The chain combines TRBV18 with TRBJ1-2, with D perhaps matching TRBD1 (6 bases). Germline CDR1 KGHSH, CDR2 LQKENI. The CDR3 is 13 residues long. V lost 2 bases and J 2 bases, leaving 6 bases between the germline ends.

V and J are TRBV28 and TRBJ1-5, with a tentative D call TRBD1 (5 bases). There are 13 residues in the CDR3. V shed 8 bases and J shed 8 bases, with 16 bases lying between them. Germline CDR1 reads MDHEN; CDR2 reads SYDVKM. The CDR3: CASGLPRGEPQHF. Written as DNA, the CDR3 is TGTGCCAGCGGATTACCCCGGGGGGAGCCCCAGCATTTT.

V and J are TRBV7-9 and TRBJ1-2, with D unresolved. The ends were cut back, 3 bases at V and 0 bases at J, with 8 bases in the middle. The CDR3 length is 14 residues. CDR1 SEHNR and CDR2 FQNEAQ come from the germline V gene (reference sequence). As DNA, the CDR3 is TGTGCCAGCAGCTTTTCCTCAGCTAACTATGGCTACACCTTC. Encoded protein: CASSFSSANYGYTF.

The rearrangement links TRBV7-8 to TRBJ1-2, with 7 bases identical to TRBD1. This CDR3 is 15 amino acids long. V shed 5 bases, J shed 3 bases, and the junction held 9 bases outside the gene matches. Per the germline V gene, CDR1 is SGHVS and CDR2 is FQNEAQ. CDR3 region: CASSPRTGIYYGYTF. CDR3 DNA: TGTGCCAGCAGCCCCCGGACAGGAATTTACTATGGCTACACCTTC.